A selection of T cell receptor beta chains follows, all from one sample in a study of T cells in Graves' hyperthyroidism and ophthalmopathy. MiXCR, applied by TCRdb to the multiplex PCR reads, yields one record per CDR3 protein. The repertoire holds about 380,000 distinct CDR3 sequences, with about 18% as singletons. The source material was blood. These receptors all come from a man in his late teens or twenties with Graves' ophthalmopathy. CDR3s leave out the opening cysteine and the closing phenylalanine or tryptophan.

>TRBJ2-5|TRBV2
ASSGLAQETQY
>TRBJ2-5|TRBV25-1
ASSEWVLAGLQETQY
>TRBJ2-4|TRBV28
ASSSPLLRESLAKNIQY
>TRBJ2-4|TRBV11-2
ASSWGLGENIQY
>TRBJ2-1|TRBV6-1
ASSLGDFSYNEQF
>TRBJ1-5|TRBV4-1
ASSQVPGSNQPQH
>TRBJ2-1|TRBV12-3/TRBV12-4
ASRPGGAGGTSSYNEQF
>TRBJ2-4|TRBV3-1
ASRQGDRAFQNIQY
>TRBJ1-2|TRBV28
ASSPGAQEGYT
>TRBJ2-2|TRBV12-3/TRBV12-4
ATSPGTHYTGELF
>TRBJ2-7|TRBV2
ASSVIAVRGDEQY
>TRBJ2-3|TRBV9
ASSVAALAGVLSSTDTQY
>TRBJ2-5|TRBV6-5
ASSYRGGGQETQY
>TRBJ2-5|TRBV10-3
AISERGGRETQY
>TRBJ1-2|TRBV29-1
SDWTADGYT
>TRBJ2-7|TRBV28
ASTEQGANHEQY
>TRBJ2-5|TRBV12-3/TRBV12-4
ASSTPGIWETQY
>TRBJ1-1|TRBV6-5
ASSYSMAGGTEAF
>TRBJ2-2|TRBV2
ASSDGWGGGTGELF
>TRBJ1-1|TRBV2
ASGPLGGEPHFDTEAF
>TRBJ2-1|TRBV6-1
ASSEGARGEF
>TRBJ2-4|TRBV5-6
ASSPPGGGPKNIQY
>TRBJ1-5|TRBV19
ASTSGQGDNQPQH
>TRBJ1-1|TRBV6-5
ASSYNRGPGTEAF
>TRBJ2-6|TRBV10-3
AISATLGGTGANVLT
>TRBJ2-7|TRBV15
ATSRVDDRAEQY
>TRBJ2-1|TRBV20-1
SAGGAYNEQF